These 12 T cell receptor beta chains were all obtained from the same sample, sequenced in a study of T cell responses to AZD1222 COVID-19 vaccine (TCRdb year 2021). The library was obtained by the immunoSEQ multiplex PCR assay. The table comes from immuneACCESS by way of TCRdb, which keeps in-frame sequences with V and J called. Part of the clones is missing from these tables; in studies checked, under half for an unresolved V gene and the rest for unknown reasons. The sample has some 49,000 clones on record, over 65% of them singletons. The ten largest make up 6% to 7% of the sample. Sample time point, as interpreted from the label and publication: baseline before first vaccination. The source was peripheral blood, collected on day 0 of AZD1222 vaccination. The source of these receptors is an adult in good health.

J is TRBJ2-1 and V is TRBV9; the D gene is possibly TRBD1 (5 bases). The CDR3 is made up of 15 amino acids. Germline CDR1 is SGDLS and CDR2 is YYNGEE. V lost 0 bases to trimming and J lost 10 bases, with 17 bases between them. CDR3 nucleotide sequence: TGTGCCAGCAGCGTAGGGACAAGGCCCTGGGAAGAGCAGTTCTTC. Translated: CASSVGTRPWEEQFF.

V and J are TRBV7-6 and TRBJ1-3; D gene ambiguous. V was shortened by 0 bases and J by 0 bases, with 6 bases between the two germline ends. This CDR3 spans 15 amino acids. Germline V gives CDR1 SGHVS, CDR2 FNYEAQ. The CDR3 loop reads CASSLALSSGNTIYF. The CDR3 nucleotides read TGTGCCAGCAGCTTAGCGCTGAGCTCTGGAAACACCATATATTTT.

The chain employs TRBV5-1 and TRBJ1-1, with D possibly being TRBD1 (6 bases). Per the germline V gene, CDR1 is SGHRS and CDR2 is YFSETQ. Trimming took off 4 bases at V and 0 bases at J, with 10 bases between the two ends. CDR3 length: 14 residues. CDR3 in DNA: TGCGCCAGCAGCGGGGGACAAATGAACACTGAAGCTTTCTTT. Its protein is CASSGGQMNTEAFF.

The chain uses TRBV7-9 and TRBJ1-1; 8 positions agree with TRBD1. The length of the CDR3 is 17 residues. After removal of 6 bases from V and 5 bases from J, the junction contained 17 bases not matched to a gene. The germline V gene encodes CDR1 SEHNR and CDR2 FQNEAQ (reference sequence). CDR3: CASRIASGTGLGTEAFF. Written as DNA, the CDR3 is TGTGCCAGCAGAATAGCCTCCGGGACAGGCCTCGGAACTGAAGCTTTCTTT.

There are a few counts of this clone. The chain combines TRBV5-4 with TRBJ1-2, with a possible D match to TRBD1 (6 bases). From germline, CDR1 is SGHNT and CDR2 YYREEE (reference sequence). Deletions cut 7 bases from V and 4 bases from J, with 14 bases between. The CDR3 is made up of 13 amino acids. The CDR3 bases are TGTGCCAGCCTACTCTTAGGGGGCTATGGCTACACCTTC. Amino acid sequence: CASLLLGGYGYTF.

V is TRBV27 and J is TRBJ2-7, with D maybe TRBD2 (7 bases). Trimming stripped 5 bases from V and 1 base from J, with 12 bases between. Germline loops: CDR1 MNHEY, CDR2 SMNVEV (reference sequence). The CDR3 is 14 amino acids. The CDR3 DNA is TGTGCCAGCAGTCCCGGGGGGCTGTCCTACGAGCAGTACGTC. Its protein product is CASSPGGLSYEQYV.

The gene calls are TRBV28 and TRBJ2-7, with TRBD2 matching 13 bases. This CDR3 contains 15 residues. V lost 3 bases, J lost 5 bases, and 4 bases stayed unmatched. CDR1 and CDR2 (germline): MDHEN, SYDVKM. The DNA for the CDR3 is TGTGCCAGCAGTTTGCGGACTAGCGGGAGCCACGAGCAGTACTTC. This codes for CASSLRTSGSHEQYF. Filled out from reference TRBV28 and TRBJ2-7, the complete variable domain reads DVKVTQSSRYLVKRTGEKVFLECVQDMDHENMFWYRQDPGLGLRLIYFSYDVKMKEKGDIPEGYSVSREKKERFSLILESASTNQTSMYLCASSLRTSGSHEQYFGPGTRLTVT.

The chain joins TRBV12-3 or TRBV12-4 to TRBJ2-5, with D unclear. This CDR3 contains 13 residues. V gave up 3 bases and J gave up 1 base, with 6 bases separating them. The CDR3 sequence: CASSLGSQETQYF. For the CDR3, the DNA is TGTGCCAGCAGTTTGGGCAGCCAAGAGACCCAGTACTTC.

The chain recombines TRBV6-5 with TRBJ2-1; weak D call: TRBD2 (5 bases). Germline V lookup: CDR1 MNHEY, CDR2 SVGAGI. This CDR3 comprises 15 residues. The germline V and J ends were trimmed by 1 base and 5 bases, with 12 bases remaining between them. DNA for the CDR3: TGTGCCAGCAGTTACTTTTCGGGGTCGGACAATGAGCAGTTCTTC. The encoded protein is CASSYFSGSDNEQFF.

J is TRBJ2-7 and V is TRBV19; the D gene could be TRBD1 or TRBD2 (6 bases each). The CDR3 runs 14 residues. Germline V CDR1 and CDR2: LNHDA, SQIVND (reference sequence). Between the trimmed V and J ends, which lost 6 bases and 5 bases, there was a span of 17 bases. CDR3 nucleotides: TGTGCCAGTAGGAGGGGGGACGGATTGCACGAGCAGTACGTC. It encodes CASRRGDGLHEQYV.

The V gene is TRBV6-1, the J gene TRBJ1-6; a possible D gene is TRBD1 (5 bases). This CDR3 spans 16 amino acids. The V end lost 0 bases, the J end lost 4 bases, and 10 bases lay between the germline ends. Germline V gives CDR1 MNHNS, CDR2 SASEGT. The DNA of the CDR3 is TGTGCCAGCAGTGAAGCGCGGGGCAAATATAATTCACCCCTCCACTTT. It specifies CASSEARGKYNSPLHF.

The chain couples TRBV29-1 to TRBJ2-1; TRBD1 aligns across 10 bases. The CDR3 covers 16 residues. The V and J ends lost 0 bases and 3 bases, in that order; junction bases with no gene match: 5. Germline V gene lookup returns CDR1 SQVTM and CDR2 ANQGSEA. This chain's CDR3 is CSVEDRTGGYYNEQFF. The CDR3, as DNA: TGCAGCGTTGAAGATCGGACAGGGGGTTACTACAATGAGCAGTTCTTC.